The clone carrying this T cell receptor (beta chain) has a handful of counts. This CDR3 is built from 16 residues. The germline V and J ends were trimmed by 6 bases and 2 bases, with 19 bases remaining between them. Germline V gene sequence: CDR1 SQVTM, CDR2 ANQGSEA. Extracted from the samples, RNA was reverse transcribed into cDNA to serve as the sequencing template. TCRdb keeps only in-frame clones here, not all; method: immunoSEQ multiplex PCR. The sample holds approximately 210,000 clones, approximately 72% seen once. This sample was taken from a study of CD8+ T cells in alopecia areata. As for treatment: oral pan-JAK inhibitor, 5-10 mg twice daily.

Sequences were derived from CD4+ T cells sorted from blood, sampled between weeks 43 and 45, from a patient treated with tofacitinib. The rearrangement uses TRBV29-1 and TRBJ2-2; maybe TRBD2 (6 bases). This sequence originates from a human donor with alopecia areata. The CDR3 DNA reads as TGCAGCGTGGCGGTGGGGGGATTTGGAAACACCGGGGAGCTGTTTTTT. As protein: CSVAVGGFGNTGELFF.